These 13 T cell receptor beta chains share one sample of origin, sequenced in a study of T cell repertoires in cytomegalovirus infection. Each CDR3 protein gets one entry after TCRdb re-called the reads with MiXCR. The top ten clones hold 27% of a sample with fewer than 200,000 distinct CDR3 sequences, 14% of them seen once. Material: PBMCs. The receptors were gathered from a human donor in good health (CMV status not recorded). Some clones in this sample may be carry-over from other donors' samples.

This clonotype turned up a few times. This chain uses TRBV19 with TRBJ2-1, with D possibly matching TRBD2 (6 bases). Trimming left V 4 bases short and J 7 bases short, with 17 bases between. The CDR3 length is 15 residues. Germline lookup yields CDR1 LNHDA and CDR2 SQIVND (reference sequence). The CDR3 sequence: CASSKGSGVLNEQFF. The CDR3, as DNA: TGTGCCAGTAGTAAAGGTAGCGGAGTGTTGAATGAGCAGTTCTTC. Together with reference TRBV19 and TRBJ2-1, the CDR3 gives the full variable domain: DGGITQSPKYLFRKEGQNVTLSCEQNLNHDAMYWYRQDPGQGLRLIYYSQIVNDFQKGDIAEGYSVSREKKESFPLTVTSAQKNPTAFYLCASSKGSGVLNEQFFGPGTRLTVL.

This clonotype was recorded many times. This chain uses TRBV19 with TRBJ2-3; a possible D gene is TRBD2 (5 bases). CDR1 LNHDA and CDR2 SQIVND come from the germline V gene (reference sequence). This CDR3 is 13 amino acids long. V gave up 6 bases and J gave up 1 base, with 8 bases separating them. CDR3 nucleotides: TGTGCCAGTAGGACCGGGGGCACAGATACGCAGTATTTT. Protein product: CASRTGGTDTQYF.

At least ten counts were recorded for this clonotype. The chain has TRBV7-2 and TRBJ2-3; 7 bases agree with TRBD2. Germline assignment: CDR1 SGHTA and CDR2 FQGNSA. Trimming took 1 base from V and 1 from J; bases not matched to a gene: 5. The CDR3 has 16 residues. The CDR3 region is CASSLDQRGRTDTQYF. DNA of the CDR3: TGTGCCAGCAGCTTAGACCAGCGGGGACGCACAGATACGCAGTATTTT.

This sequence joins TRBV29-1 and TRBJ2-2; 7 positions match TRBD1. Trimming cost V 6 bases and J 4 bases; bases outside gene matches: 5. Germline V gene lookup returns CDR1 SQVTM and CDR2 ANQGSEA. This CDR3 contains 13 residues. The CDR3 DNA follows: TGCAGCGTAGGGGGACAGCCCACCGGGGAGCTGTTTTTT. Protein product: CSVGGQPTGELFF.

There are a few counts of this clonotype. The chain combines TRBV29-1 with TRBJ2-2; possibly TRBD2 for D (5 bases). This CDR3 has 16 amino acids. Trimming removed 1 base at V and 5 bases at J, with 17 bases between. Per germline, CDR1 SQVTM and CDR2 ANQGSEA. The CDR3: CSVEARNGLATGELFF. CDR3 sequence (DNA): TGCAGCGTTGAAGCACGAAATGGGCTAGCAACCGGGGAGCTGTTTTTT.

The V gene is TRBV6-2 or TRBV6-3, the J gene TRBJ2-7; 7 bases agree with TRBD1. The CDR3 is 15 residues long. Germline V gene lookup returns CDR1 MNHEY and CDR2 SVGEGT. With V trimmed by 6 bases and J by 1 base, 9 bases remained unmatched. The CDR3 nucleotides read TGTGCCAGCAGCCACGACAGGGCGAGATCCTACGAGCAGTACTTC. Its protein is CASSHDRARSYEQYF.

The chain carries TRBV7-9 and TRBJ2-3, with 9 nucleotides matching TRBD2. Trimming took 5 bases from V and 0 from J; bases not matched to a gene: 12. The CDR3 consists of 18 residues. CDR1 and CDR2 (germline): SEHNR, FQNEAQ (reference sequence). The CDR3 loop reads CASSAAGGREGSTDTQYF. The CDR3 nucleotides read TGTGCCAGCAGCGCAGCAGGTGGGCGGGAGGGGAGCACAGATACGCAGTATTTT.

At least ten counts were recorded for this clonotype. As DNA, the CDR3 is TGCGCCAGCAGCTCATGGACAGGAAGGAATTCACCCCTCCACTTT. Protein product: CASSSWTGRNSPLHF. The rearrangement uses TRBV5-1 and TRBJ1-6; 7 bases align to TRBD1. V was pared by 3 bases and J by 7 bases, with 7 bases of the junction left unmatched. CDR1 is SGHRS and CDR2 is YFSETQ in the germline V gene. CDR3 length equals 15 residues.

Comment on this clonotype: A single base separates this from a much larger clone, so it may be a read error. J is TRBJ1-1 and V is TRBV7-2; D may be TRBD1 (6 bases). V gave up 1 base and J gave up 2 bases, with 11 bases separating them. The CDR3 totals 15 residues. CDR1 is SGHTA, CDR2 FQGNSA, per germline. The CDR3 DNA follows: TGTGCCAGCAGCTTAGGTCCGGGGGGCAACACTGAAGCTTTCTTT. Translating it yields CASSLGPGGNTEAFF.

A few counts support this clonotype. V is TRBV5-5 and J is TRBJ1-1; tentatively, D is TRBD1 (6 bases). The CDR3 has 13 residues. Trimming took off 6 bases at V and 4 bases at J, with 13 bases between the two ends. The V gene's germline CDR1 is SGHKS and CDR2 YYEKEE (reference sequence). In DNA, the CDR3 is TGTGCCAGCACTGTGGGGGGGGCCACTGAAGCTTTCTTT. Encoded protein: CASTVGGATEAFF.

The chain links TRBV29-1 to TRBJ2-1, with D perhaps matching TRBD2 (5 bases). Germline V lookup: CDR1 SQVTM, CDR2 ANQGSEA. The CDR3 loop spans 12 amino acids. V was cut by 0 bases and J by 10 bases, with 10 bases left in between. DNA for the CDR3: TGCAGCGTTGAAGAGGGAGTGTGGGAGCAGTTCTTC. Amino acids: CSVEEGVWEQFF.

Comments on this clonotype: Since a much larger clone is just one base distant, this may be a read error. The chain couples TRBV7-9 to TRBJ1-1, with D tentatively TRBD1 (6 bases). Germline values: CDR1 SEHNR, CDR2 FQNEAQ (reference sequence). The CDR3 runs 12 residues. The CDR3 reads CVSSLGGAEAFF. CDR3 in DNA: TGTGTCAGCAGCTTAGGGGGGGCTGAAGCTTTCTTT.

The genes are TRBV29-1 and TRBJ2-7, with TRBD2 matching 10 bases. CDR1 SQVTM and CDR2 ANQGSEA come from the germline V gene. V lost 6 bases to trimming and J lost 2 bases; unmatched junction nucleotides: 4. This CDR3 region has 13 residues. Here the CDR3 DNA reads TGCAGCGTCGCTAGCGGGAGACCCTACGAGCAGTACTTC. It specifies CSVASGRPYEQYF.